The 7 T cell receptor beta chains below all came from one sample that was sequenced in a study of T cells in Graves' hyperthyroidism and ophthalmopathy. RNA transcripts served as the template for amplifying TCR beta CDR3 regions. In the first-round RT-PCR of the TCR CDR3, the HTBI primer set was used. MiXCR was run by TCRdb on the multiplex PCR reads, yielding one entry per CDR3 protein. Found here are hundreds of thousands of distinct CDR3 sequences, 22% of them singletons; the top ten hold about 53%. The sequenced material came from blood. The receptors come from a woman aged 70 to 79 with Graves' ophthalmopathy.

This clonotype appeared a few times. V and J are TRBV20-1 and TRBJ2-3, with TRBD2 identical over 8 bases. Trimming removed 6 bases from V and 6 bases from J; junction bases left unmatched: 14. Germline lookup yields CDR1 DFQATT and CDR2 SNEGSKA (reference sequence). The CDR3 spans 15 residues. The CDR3 is CSAPYVSGIFDTQYF. CDR3 nucleotides: TGCAGTGCCCCCTATGTTAGCGGGATTTTTGATACGCAGTATTTT.

This clonotype has a handful of counts. The chain employs TRBV12-3 or TRBV12-4 and TRBJ2-3; D may correspond to TRBD1 or TRBD2 (5 bases each). The length of the CDR3 is 15 residues. Trimming removed 5 bases from V and 0 bases from J, with 12 bases in between. CDR3 DNA sequence: TGTGCCAGCAGTCGGGACGCATCTAGCACAGATACGCAGTATTTT. This gives the protein CASSRDASSTDTQYF.

This clonotype was counted at least ten times. V is TRBV6-1 and J is TRBJ2-7, with D unresolved. CDR1 MNHNS and CDR2 SASEGT come from the germline V gene. The CDR3 covers 13 residues. Trimming took off 4 bases at V and 0 bases at J, with 7 bases between the two ends. The CDR3 spells CASSGQDSYEQYF. In DNA, the CDR3 is TGTGCCAGCAGTGGGCAGGACTCCTACGAGCAGTACTTC.

This clonotype was observed a few times. The chain carries TRBV12-3 or TRBV12-4 and TRBJ2-5; TRBD2 might be the D (5 bases). This CDR3 has 14 amino acids. V lost 5 bases, J lost 5 bases, and 15 bases lay in between. This chain's CDR3 is CASSASSGKETQYF. Written as DNA, the CDR3 is TGTGCCAGCAGTGCGAGCTCGGGGAAGGAGACCCAGTACTTC.

This clonotype has a count of ten or more. The V call is TRBV6-6, the J call TRBJ2-7; 8 bases line up with TRBD1. Germline assignment: CDR1 MNHNY and CDR2 SVGAGI (reference sequence). The length of the CDR3 is 17 residues. Trimming cost V 3 bases and J 5 bases; bases outside gene matches: 15. CDR3 loop: CASSYFSSGTGRHEQYF. CDR3 bases: TGTGCCAGCAGTTATTTTTCTTCCGGGACAGGTCGCCACGAGCAGTACTTC.

The table lists this clonotype with a few counts. V gene TRBV5-1 combines with J gene TRBJ2-5; D gene ambiguous. V dropped 3 bases and J dropped 4 bases, with 16 bases sitting between them. The germline V gene has CDR1 SGHRS and CDR2 YFSETQ. The CDR3 sequence is 15 residues long. The chain's CDR3 is CASSYRVGWRETQYF. As DNA, the CDR3 is TGCGCCAGCAGCTACCGAGTGGGGTGGAGAGAGACCCAGTACTTC.

This clonotype was picked up many times. The chain carries TRBV2 and TRBJ1-1, with 7 bases that match TRBD1. Trimming removed 6 bases from V and 0 bases from J; junction bases left unmatched: 10. Germline V gene data show CDR1 as SNHLY and CDR2 as FYNNEI. The CDR3 spans 16 residues. CDR3 sequence (DNA): TGTGCCAGCAGCCGAGAAACCCAGGGGGTGAACACTGAAGCTTTCTTT. Translated: CASSRETQGVNTEAFF.